These 26 T cell receptor beta chains share one sample of origin, sequenced in a study of cytomegalovirus exposure and HLA in healthy donors. Primers: 60 Vbeta forward and 13 Jbeta reverse. Profiling relied on immunoSEQ multiplex PCR, and the TCRdb table lists in-frame clones only, not all of them. The sample has over 100,000 clones; under 75% are singletons. The sample taken for sequencing was PBMCs. The receptors were gathered from a woman aged 40-49 years in good health and CMV-seronegative.

V and J are TRBV5-6 and TRBJ2-5, with D perhaps TRBD2 (6 bases). This CDR3 comprises 13 residues. Trimming stripped 1 base from V and 5 bases from J, with 9 bases between. Germline V gene sequence: CDR1 SGHDT, CDR2 YYEEEE. The CDR3 DNA reads as TGTGCCAGCAGCTTGCGTGGAGGGGAGACCCAGTACTTC. Its translation is CASSLRGGETQYF.

The rearrangement links TRBV25-1 to TRBJ1-2, with TRBD1 as a possible D gene (5 bases). This CDR3 is 15 amino acids long. V lost 4 bases and J lost 8, with 20 bases in between. CDR1 MGHDK and CDR2 SYGVNS come from the germline V gene. The CDR3 coding sequence is TGTGCCAGCAGTGGCCGGAACGGACACTCTATAGGCTACACCTTC. This encodes CASSGRNGHSIGYTF.

Regarding this clone: Other DNA sequences in the sample encode the same CDR3. The chain joins TRBV7-9 to TRBJ1-5; the D gene is possibly TRBD1 (5 bases). In germline, CDR1 is SEHNR, CDR2 FQNEAQ (reference sequence). V lost 5 bases, J lost 0 bases, and 11 bases lay in between. The CDR3 is 15 amino acids. The CDR3 sequence: CASSRDSYSNQPQHF. The CDR3 nucleotides are TGTGCCAGCAGCCGTGACAGTTATAGCAATCAGCCCCAGCATTTT.

This clone occurred a few times. The chain employs TRBV2 and TRBJ1-3; 7 bases map to TRBD1. J gave up 0 bases and V 8 bases, and 1 base lay outside the gene matches. The CDR3 sequence is 13 residues long. Germline V gives CDR1 SNHLY, CDR2 FYNNEI. CDR3 sequence reads: CASGDSSGNTIYF. The DNA of the CDR3 is TGTGCCAGCGGGGACAGCTCTGGAAACACCATATATTTT.

This chain joins TRBV7-6 and TRBJ2-5, with D perhaps TRBD2 (5 bases). The CDR3 is made up of 15 amino acids. Germline CDR1 reads SGHVS; CDR2 reads FNYEAQ. Deletions cut 4 bases from V and 2 bases from J, with 14 bases between. In DNA, the CDR3 is TGTGCCAGCAGCTCGTTGGAACGAGGGCAAGAGACCCAGTACTTC. Amino acid sequence: CASSSLERGQETQYF.

This clone is a singleton in its sample. The chain recombines TRBV2 with TRBJ1-4; D gene unclear. V lost 8 bases to trimming and J lost 0 bases, with 28 bases between them. Germline-derived CDR1 and CDR2 are SNHLY and FYNNEI. This CDR3 has 20 amino acids. CDR3 residues: CASRAERVRSGRTTNEKLFF. CDR3 DNA: TGTGCCAGCCGAGCGGAACGTGTCAGGAGCGGAAGGACAACTAATGAAAAACTGTTTTTT.

This clone has a single count. The rearrangement uses TRBV7-2 and TRBJ1-1; D uncertain. The V and J ends lost 5 bases and 1 base respectively, with 8 bases between them. CDR1 and CDR2 (germline): SGHTA, FQGNSA. The CDR3 is 13 residues long. CDR3 in amino acids: CASSPRRNTEAFF. CDR3 DNA: TGTGCCAGCAGCCCTCGCAGGAACACTGAAGCTTTCTTT.

The chain combines TRBV6-6 with TRBJ2-5; D may be TRBD2 (6 bases). The CDR3 runs 16 residues. V gave up 6 bases and J gave up 1 base, with 18 bases separating them. Per germline, CDR1 MNHNY and CDR2 SVGAGI (reference sequence). The CDR3 spells CASRPFSGYLQETQYF. CDR3 nucleotides: TGTGCCAGCAGACCCTTTAGCGGTTACCTCCAAGAGACCCAGTACTTC.

The V gene is TRBV20-1, the J gene TRBJ1-2; the D is unclear. Germline assignment: CDR1 DFQATT and CDR2 SNEGSKA (reference sequence). This CDR3 is built from 11 residues. V lost 1 base and J lost 6, with 6 bases in between. CDR3 in amino acids: CSARGPHGYTF. The CDR3 coding sequence is TGCAGTGCTAGAGGGCCCCATGGCTACACCTTC.

This sequence joins TRBV2 and TRBJ2-5, with D maybe TRBD2 (7 bases). V shed 6 bases and J shed 0 bases, with 23 bases lying between them. Germline values: CDR1 SNHLY, CDR2 FYNNEI. This CDR3 comprises 18 residues. The CDR3 reads CASRKARGGPRYQETQYF. The CDR3 region has the DNA TGTGCCAGCAGAAAGGCCCGCGGGGGCCCAAGGTACCAAGAGACCCAGTACTTC. Filled out from reference TRBV2 and TRBJ2-5, the complete variable domain reads EPEVTQTPSHQVTQMGQEVILRCVPISNHLYFYWYRQILGQKVEFLVSFYNNEISEKSEIFDDQFSVERPDGSNFTLKIRSTKLEDSAMYFCASRKARGGPRYQETQYFGPGTRLLVL.

V and J are TRBV11-2 and TRBJ1-1, with TRBD1 identical over 7 bases. The ends lost 4 bases at V and 3 bases at J; junction bases unmatched: 5. There are 14 residues in the CDR3. Germline V gene data show CDR1 as SGHAT and CDR2 as FQNNGV. CDR3 protein: CASSSTGADTEAFF. CDR3 DNA: TGTGCCAGCAGCTCCACAGGGGCCGACACTGAAGCTTTCTTT.

The genes are TRBV4-1 and TRBJ2-1, with D perhaps matching TRBD1 (5 bases). Trimming stripped 3 bases from V and 4 bases from J, with 22 bases between. CDR1 is MGHRA and CDR2 is YSYEKL in the germline V gene. CDR3 length equals 18 residues. DNA for the CDR3: TGCGCCAGCAGCCAGCTTGTCCAGGGTCTCCAGAGGTACAATGAGCAGTTCTTC. Residues: CASSQLVQGLQRYNEQFF.

The rearrangement uses TRBV5-1 and TRBJ2-3; 8 positions agree with TRBD2. J lost 4 bases, V lost 1 base, and 5 bases had no gene match. This CDR3 contains 15 residues. Germline loops: CDR1 SGHRS, CDR2 YFSETQ. CDR3 in DNA: TGCGCCAGCAGCTTGTTCGGGGGGGATTCAGATACGCAGTATTTT. Its protein is CASSLFGGDSDTQYF.

This chain uses TRBV30 with TRBJ2-5; D remains unclear. The length of the CDR3 is 11 residues. Germline lookup yields CDR1 GTSNPN and CDR2 SVGIG (reference sequence). The V end lost 1 base, the J end lost 4 bases, and 4 bases lay between the germline ends. CDR3 in amino acids: CAWSARETQYF. The CDR3 coding sequence is TGTGCCTGGAGTGCGAGAGAGACCCAGTACTTC. Variable domain in full (rest from reference TRBV30 and TRBJ2-5): SQTIHQWPATLVQPVGSPLSLECTVEGTSNPNLYWYRQAAGRGLQLLFYSVGIGQISSEVPQNLSASRPQDRQFILSSKKLLLSDSGFYLCAWSARETQYFGPGTRLLVL.

The V call is TRBV5-1, the J call TRBJ2-3, with D unresolved. The CDR3 loop spans 11 amino acids. V was pared by 4 bases and J by 5 bases, with 5 bases between. Germline V gene sequence: CDR1 SGHRS, CDR2 YFSETQ. CDR3 sequence: CASSEKDTQYF. In DNA, the CDR3 is TGCGCCAGCAGCGAGAAAGATACGCAGTATTTT. Full variable domain (rest looked up from reference TRBV5-1 and TRBJ2-3): KAGVTQTPRYLIKTRGQQVTLSCSPISGHRSVSWYQQTPGQGLQFLFEYFSETQRNKGNFPGRFSGRQFSNSRSEMNVSTLELGDSALYLCASSEKDTQYFGPGTRLTVL.

This clone appeared once. The rearrangement links TRBV7-9 to TRBJ1-5; the match to TRBD1 covers 7 bases. Germline CDR1 and CDR2: SEHNR and FQNEAQ (reference sequence). After removal of 1 base from V and 4 bases from J, the junction contained 4 bases not matched to a gene. The CDR3 length is 15 residues. The CDR3 DNA reads as TGTGCCAGCAGCTTAGGGGACAGCTGGAATCAGCCCCAGCATTTT. This encodes CASSLGDSWNQPQHF.

The rearrangement joins TRBV9 to TRBJ2-7; a possible D gene is TRBD2 (6 bases). V was pared by 3 bases and J by 3 bases, with 13 bases between. The CDR3 sequence is 14 residues long. Germline V CDR1 and CDR2: SGDLS, YYNGEE. As DNA, the CDR3 is TGTGCCAGCAGCGCCCGTTCAGCGGGCTACGAGCAGTACTTC. It encodes CASSARSAGYEQYF.

This chain joins TRBV4-2 and TRBJ1-5, with D perhaps TRBD1 (6 bases). V gave up 0 bases and J gave up 7 bases, with 25 bases separating them. The CDR3 is 19 residues long. Looked up from germline, CDR1 is LGHNA and CDR2 is YNFKEQ. The CDR3 coding sequence is TGTGCCAGCAGCCAAGATCTTAGTGTAGGTGGGGGGGCCGGGCAGCCCCAGCATTTT. Translating it yields CASSQDLSVGGGAGQPQHF.

The chain couples TRBV29-1 to TRBJ1-1; D not certain. Between the trimmed V and J ends, which lost 4 bases and 1 base, there was a span of 7 bases. Germline values: CDR1 SQVTM, CDR2 ANQGSEA. This CDR3 comprises 12 residues. This CDR3 is CSVARQNTEAFF. The CDR3 bases are TGCAGCGTTGCCAGACAGAACACTGAAGCTTTCTTT.

The rearrangement links TRBV6-5 to TRBJ1-2; D is possibly TRBD1 (6 bases). V dropped 3 bases and J dropped 7 bases, with 12 bases sitting between them. CDR1 and CDR2 from the germline V gene are MNHEY and SVGAGI. The CDR3 runs 13 residues. The CDR3 sequence: CASSYSGAGGYTF. For the CDR3, the DNA is TGTGCCAGCAGTTATTCAGGGGCCGGTGGCTACACCTTC.

With regard to this clone: Germline and junction disagree at one end, which may indicate a read error. The chain uses TRBV5-8 and TRBJ2-7; TRBD1 matches 10 bases. Germline lookup yields CDR1 SGHTS and CDR2 YDEGEE. The CDR3 is 14 residues long. This CDR3 is CASSFPGQGTPWNF. Here the CDR3 DNA reads TGTGCCAGCAGCTTCCCGGGACAGGGGACCCCCTGGAACTTC.

This clone was seen a handful of times. The chain links TRBV7-8 to TRBJ2-7; 7 bases are shared with TRBD1. Trimming at V came to 5 bases and at J to 1 base, leaving 5 bases not matched to a gene. The CDR3 has 14 amino acids. The germline gives CDR1 SGHVS, CDR2 FQNEAQ. The CDR3 DNA sequence: TGTGCCAGCAGCCGGACAGGTACTTCCTACGAGCAGTACTTC. It translates to CASSRTGTSYEQYF.

The V call is TRBV10-2, the J call TRBJ2-2, with 9 positions matching TRBD1. The germline V gene has CDR1 WSHSY and CDR2 SAAADI. The ends lost 4 bases at V and 6 bases at J; junction bases unmatched: 6. This CDR3 spans 15 amino acids. CDR3 nucleotides: TGCGCCAGCAGTGGACAGGGGGGTGGGTCCGGGGAGCTGTTTTTT. Translated: CASSGQGGGSGELFF.

The chain is built from TRBV5-4 and TRBJ2-7, with 7 bases aligning to TRBD2. Looked up from germline, CDR1 is SGHNT and CDR2 is YYREEE (reference sequence). This CDR3 has 14 residues. V lost 0 bases and J lost 4; bases outside the gene matches: 4. This chain's CDR3 is CASSLGSSGYEQYF. The CDR3 DNA follows: TGTGCCAGCAGCTTGGGGTCTAGCGGTTACGAGCAGTACTTC.

This clone was seen just once. V usage is TRBV7-9 and J usage is TRBJ1-2, with unresolved D. V lost 4 bases to trimming and J lost 0 bases, with 24 bases between them. This CDR3 is built from 19 residues. Germline V CDR1 and CDR2: SEHNR, FQNEAQ (reference sequence). The CDR3 coding sequence is TGTGCCAGCAGCTCACCCCCGGTTGGCAGGCCGGAGGCTAACTATGGCTACACCTTC. Translated, it gives CASSSPPVGRPEANYGYTF.

The chain combines TRBV5-1 with TRBJ1-2, with 8 bases identical to TRBD1. The CDR3 contains 15 residues. With V trimmed by 5 bases and J by 7 bases, 13 bases remained unmatched. Germline CDR1 is SGHRS and CDR2 is YFSETQ. CDR3 amino acids: CASRAAGDRWSGYTF. The CDR3 DNA is TGCGCCAGCAGGGCAGCAGGGGACAGGTGGAGTGGCTACACCTTC.